The text below deals with one T cell receptor (beta chain). Isocitrate dehydrogenase mutation was absent in all glioblastoma patients. This sample was taken from a study of glioma-infiltrating T cells after dendritic cell vaccination. About the study: Three intradermal dendritic cell vaccine injections were given every two weeks.

The CDR3 totals 15 residues. Germline V gene data show CDR1 as SNHLY and CDR2 as FYNNEI. The ends lost 6 bases at V and 5 bases at J; junction bases unmatched: 7. Up to about 2 ug genomic DNA was used for TCRB CDR3 amplification. Primers: 60 V beta forward and 13 J beta reverse. Method: immunoSEQ multiplex PCR; TCRdb's copy keeps in-frame clones and lacks some. Seen here are about 92,000 clones, around 84% observed once, and the top ten hold 15% to 18%. The rearrangement links TRBV2 to TRBJ2-4; 10 nucleotides match TRBD2. This clonotype was sampled from a human donor with glioblastoma. The sequencing here drew on blood, taken before dendritic cell vaccination. In DNA, the CDR3 is TGTGCCAGCAGAGCCGGGACTAGCGTCCAAAACATTCAGTACTTC. This encodes CASRAGTSVQNIQYF.